This T cell receptor (beta chain) was documented in a study of Graves' ophthalmopathy and Graves' hyperthyroidism. RNA served as the template for amplifying TCR beta CDR3 regions. Second-round multiplex PCR came after a first-round RT-PCR that employed HTBI primers. TCRdb re-called the multiplex PCR reads through MiXCR, storing one row per CDR3 protein. Of hundreds of thousands of distinct CDR3 sequences in the sample, 21% were seen once. This clonotype appeared a few times. The sequence came from a young woman with stable Graves' hyperthyroidism. The sequenced material came from peripheral blood.

The CDR3 region has the DNA TGCGCCAGCAGCCAAGGGGTCAGGAGGGACAAAACTAGCGGGAGGGACACCGGGGAGCTGTTTTTT. It is translated as CASSQGVRRDKTSGRDTGELFF. The gene calls are TRBV4-1 and TRBJ2-2, with 13 positions matching TRBD2. CDR3 length equals 22 residues. The germline gives CDR1 MGHRA, CDR2 YSYEKL. The V gene end was trimmed by 1 base and the J gene end by 3 bases; junction bases not matched to a gene: 17.